The next 22 T cell receptor beta chains were all read from a single sample in a study of shared clonotypes between healthy human individuals. Terminally differentiated effector memory CD45RA+ cells were excluded by CCR7 positive selection of CD45RO-negative cells. Clones were read by immunoSEQ multiplex PCR, and TCRdb kept only the in-frame ones, dropping some. The sample records millions of clones, about 93% being singletons. The sample was naive CD8+ T cells from PBMCs. These receptors were obtained from a man aged 18-30 years in good health. Some clones in this sample may be carry-over from other donors' samples.

J is TRBJ2-5 and V is TRBV7-6; D ambiguous. The germline V gene has CDR1 SGHVS and CDR2 FNYEAQ. V gave up 5 bases and J gave up 5 bases, with 15 bases separating them. The CDR3 is made up of 14 amino acids. CDR3 sequence (DNA): TGTGCCAGCAGCCACCCTTGGGGTCTCGAGACCCAGTACTTC. Residues: CASSHPWGLETQYF.

The chain recombines TRBV5-6 with TRBJ1-2; D ambiguous. The CDR3 contains 13 residues. Per the germline V gene, CDR1 is SGHDT and CDR2 is YYEEEE. Trimming removed 0 bases from V and 8 bases from J, with 11 bases in between. In DNA form, the CDR3 reads TGTGCCAGCAGCTTGGAGGATCTGTTGGGCTACACCTTC. Its protein product is CASSLEDLLGYTF.

This chain links TRBV10-3 with TRBJ2-4; possibly TRBD1 for D (6 bases). Germline CDR1 and CDR2: ENHRY and SYGVKD. Trimming stripped 2 bases from V and 0 bases from J, with 20 bases between. The CDR3 runs to 19 residues. CDR3 residues: CAISEGLGAPMIAKNIQYF. DNA of the CDR3: TGTGCCATCAGTGAGGGGTTGGGGGCACCGATGATAGCCAAAAACATTCAGTACTTC.

This chain links TRBV4-1 with TRBJ2-7, with TRBD2 matching 7 bases. J lost 2 bases, V lost 1 base, and 5 bases had no gene match. The CDR3 has 15 amino acids. Per the germline V gene, CDR1 is MGHRA and CDR2 is YSYEKL. CDR3 residues: CASSQGLADPYEQYF. CDR3 in DNA: TGCGCCAGCAGCCAAGGACTAGCCGACCCCTACGAGCAGTACTTC.

This clone was seen a single time. The rearrangement uses TRBV27 and TRBJ2-7; TRBD1 agrees at 10 bases. The CDR3 extends over 16 amino acids. CDR1 and CDR2 (germline): MNHEY, SMNVEV (reference sequence). With V trimmed by 5 bases and J by 4 bases, 11 bases remained unmatched. CDR3 nucleotide sequence: TGTGCCAGCAGTATGTCCCATGGGGGACAGGGGTACGAGCAGTACTTC. Translating it yields CASSMSHGGQGYEQYF.

This sequence joins TRBV7-9 and TRBJ2-2; 9 positions match TRBD2. V was clipped by 5 bases and J by 8 bases; unmatched bases: 12. Germline V CDR1 and CDR2: SEHNR, FQNEAQ (reference sequence). The CDR3 extends over 16 amino acids. This chain's CDR3 is CASSLRVAGEPGELFF. The CDR3 bases are TGTGCCAGCAGCCTCCGGGTAGCGGGAGAACCTGGGGAGCTGTTTTTT.

V and J are TRBV18 and TRBJ2-2, with D possibly being TRBD1 (5 bases). This CDR3 is built from 16 residues. The germline V gene encodes CDR1 KGHSH and CDR2 LQKENI. Between the trimmed V and J ends, which lost 4 bases and 1 base, there was a span of 13 bases. In nucleotides, the CDR3 is TGTGCCAGCTCACACGCCCGGACAAAGAACACCGGGGAGCTGTTTTTT. It codes for CASSHARTKNTGELFF.

The J gene is TRBJ2-7, the V gene TRBV7-9; no reliable D call. Between the trimmed V and J ends, which lost 5 bases and 6 bases, there was a span of 11 bases. This CDR3 region has 12 residues. Germline CDR1 reads SEHNR; CDR2 reads FQNEAQ (reference sequence). CDR3 in amino acids: CASSQAVIEQYF. The CDR3 nucleotides are TGTGCCAGCAGCCAAGCAGTTATCGAGCAGTACTTC.

The rearrangement uses TRBV28 and TRBJ1-1; D gene uncertain. The germline V gene has CDR1 MDHEN and CDR2 SYDVKM. V was cut by 7 bases and J by 0 bases, with 15 bases left in between. CDR3 length: 15 residues. The CDR3 coding sequence is TGTGCCAGCACTCCCCAGATTTGGTTGAACACTGAAGCTTTCTTT. Amino acid sequence: CASTPQIWLNTEAFF.

Concerning this clone: This sample includes further DNA sequences coding for the same CDR3. The rearrangement uses TRBV27 and TRBJ1-5; D remains unclear. Trimming took off 5 bases at V and 4 bases at J, with 6 bases between the two ends. CDR1 and CDR2 from the germline V gene are MNHEY and SMNVEV (reference sequence). The CDR3 consists of 12 residues. The CDR3 spells CASSSLNQPQHF. In DNA form, the CDR3 reads TGTGCCAGCAGTAGCTTAAATCAGCCCCAGCATTTT.

This clone has a single count. V usage is TRBV7-9 and J usage is TRBJ2-7; TRBD2 is a possible D gene (6 bases). This CDR3 has 16 residues. V lost 1 base and J lost 5, with 18 bases in between. In germline, CDR1 is SEHNR, CDR2 FQNEAQ (reference sequence). CDR3 DNA: TGTGCCAGCAGCTTAGGGTGGGAGGTGAGTCCCGACGAGCAGTACTTC. Its protein is CASSLGWEVSPDEQYF.

This rearrangement joins TRBV7-3 to TRBJ2-1; TRBD2 might be the D (5 bases). Germline V gene data show CDR1 as SGHTA and CDR2 as FQGTGA. The V gene lost 1 base and the J gene lost 4 bases, with 14 bases spanning the gap. The CDR3 totals 16 residues. CDR3 DNA: TGTGCCAGCAGCTTAAATCCCCCAGCGGAGTACAATGAGCAGTTCTTC. Translated, it gives CASSLNPPAEYNEQFF.

V is TRBV7-9 and J is TRBJ2-7; D is unresolved. Between the trimmed V and J ends, which lost 2 bases and 5 bases, there was a span of 13 bases. The CDR3 consists of 14 residues. CDR1 and CDR2 (germline): SEHNR, FQNEAQ (reference sequence). CDR3 region: CASSLPRLGNEQYF. DNA for the CDR3: TGTGCCAGCAGCTTACCTAGGCTAGGGAACGAGCAGTACTTC.

The CDR3 is CASSEDGTSTDTQYF. DNA of the CDR3: TGTGCCAGCAGCGAGGACGGAACTAGCACAGATACGCAGTATTTT. This sequence joins TRBV9 and TRBJ2-3; D gene uncertain. The CDR3 runs 15 residues. The V gene's germline CDR1 is SGDLS and CDR2 YYNGEE. V was clipped by 3 bases and J by 0 bases, with 11 bases between them.

The genes are TRBV5-1 and TRBJ2-7; tentative D call: TRBD1 (6 bases). CDR3 length: 13 amino acids. Trimming removed 4 bases at V and 3 bases at J, with 11 bases between. Germline V gene data show CDR1 as SGHRS and CDR2 as YFSETQ. As DNA, the CDR3 is TGCGCCAGCAGCCCGGGCAGGGGCTACGAGCAGTACTTC. Translation gives CASSPGRGYEQYF.

This clone has just a few counts. CDR3 protein: CASAAGYGYTF. The CDR3 DNA reads as TGTGCCAGCGCGGCAGGGTATGGCTACACCTTC. This chain uses TRBV5-6 with TRBJ1-2; weak D call: TRBD1 (5 bases). The CDR3 is 11 residues long. Germline V gene lookup returns CDR1 SGHDT and CDR2 YYEEEE. The ends were cut back, 7 bases at V and 5 bases at J, with 9 bases in the middle.

The V call is TRBV27, the J call TRBJ1-2, with D unclear. V was trimmed by 5 bases and J by 3 bases, leaving 16 bases between them. Germline lookup yields CDR1 MNHEY and CDR2 SMNVEV (reference sequence). The CDR3 runs 15 residues. CDR3 nucleotides: TGTGCCAGCAGTCCCCTTTTTGGGTCTGACTATGGCTACACCTTC. Protein sequence: CASSPLFGSDYGYTF.

The chain uses TRBV6-1 and TRBJ2-1; TRBD2 aligns across 10 bases. Germline lookup yields CDR1 MNHNS and CDR2 SASEGT. This CDR3 contains 18 residues. V shed 0 bases, J shed 4 bases, and the junction held 9 bases outside the gene matches. Here the CDR3 reads CASSEAYELAGAYNEQFF. For the CDR3, the DNA is TGTGCCAGCAGTGAAGCGTACGAGCTAGCGGGAGCGTACAATGAGCAGTTCTTC.

The CDR3 reads CASRPRTRTYEQYF. CDR3 nucleotide sequence: TGTGCCAGCAGGCCAAGGACCCGCACCTACGAGCAGTACTTC. This chain connects TRBV6-1 to TRBJ2-7; the D is unclear. The V gene's germline CDR1 is MNHNS and CDR2 SASEGT. The CDR3 is 14 residues long. V lost 6 bases and J lost 2, with 14 bases in between.

This chain joins TRBV7-8 and TRBJ1-5; weak D call: TRBD1 (5 bases). In germline, CDR1 is SGHVS, CDR2 FQNEAQ. The V and J ends lost 4 bases and 5 bases respectively, with 9 bases between them. This CDR3 region has 13 residues. The CDR3 region is CASSSEGYQPQHF. CDR3 nucleotide sequence: TGTGCCAGCAGCTCCGAGGGGTATCAGCCCCAGCATTTT.

The chain has TRBV19 and TRBJ1-2; D ambiguous. Looked up from germline, CDR1 is LNHDA and CDR2 is SQIVND (reference sequence). Deletions cut 4 bases from V and 5 bases from J, with 14 bases between. The CDR3 is made up of 14 amino acids. CDR3 sequence: CASSTPWQYYGYTF. The CDR3 DNA sequence: TGTGCCAGTAGTACTCCTTGGCAGTATTATGGCTACACCTTC.

The V call is TRBV15, the J call TRBJ2-3, with 8 positions matching TRBD1. This CDR3 region has 15 residues. Germline CDR1 and CDR2: LNHNV and YYDKDF (reference sequence). V dropped 0 bases and J dropped 7; count of bases not matched to a gene: 6. CDR3 protein: CATSRDLDRDYTQYF. CDR3 nucleotides: TGTGCCACCAGCAGAGATCTGGACAGGGACTATACGCAGTATTTT. The full variable domain, in which reference TRBV15 and TRBJ2-3 provide the parts outside the CDR3, is DAMVIQNPRYQVTQFGKPVTLSCSQTLNHNVMYWYQQKSSQAPKLLFHYYDKDFNNEADTPDNFQSRRPNTSFCFLDIRSPGLGDTAMYLCATSRDLDRDYTQYFGPGTRLTVL.